This T cell receptor (beta chain) derives from a study of blood T cell repertoires in COVID-19. The CDR3 contains 14 residues. Looked up from germline, CDR1 is SNHLY and CDR2 is FYNNEI. Trimming cost V 6 bases and J 2 bases; bases outside gene matches: 3. This table comes from immunoSEQ multiplex PCR, and its TCRdb copy is limited to in-frame clones, with some not included. The data show about 140,000 clones, roughly 88% seen once. Sequences were obtained from peripheral blood. The chain has TRBV2 and TRBJ1-5; 8 positions match TRBD1. The TCR comes from a woman in her forties or fifties with acute or convalescent COVID-19. Here the CDR3 reads CASRDRVGNQPQHF. The CDR3 DNA follows: TGTGCCAGCAGGGACAGGGTCGGCAATCAGCCCCAGCATTTT.